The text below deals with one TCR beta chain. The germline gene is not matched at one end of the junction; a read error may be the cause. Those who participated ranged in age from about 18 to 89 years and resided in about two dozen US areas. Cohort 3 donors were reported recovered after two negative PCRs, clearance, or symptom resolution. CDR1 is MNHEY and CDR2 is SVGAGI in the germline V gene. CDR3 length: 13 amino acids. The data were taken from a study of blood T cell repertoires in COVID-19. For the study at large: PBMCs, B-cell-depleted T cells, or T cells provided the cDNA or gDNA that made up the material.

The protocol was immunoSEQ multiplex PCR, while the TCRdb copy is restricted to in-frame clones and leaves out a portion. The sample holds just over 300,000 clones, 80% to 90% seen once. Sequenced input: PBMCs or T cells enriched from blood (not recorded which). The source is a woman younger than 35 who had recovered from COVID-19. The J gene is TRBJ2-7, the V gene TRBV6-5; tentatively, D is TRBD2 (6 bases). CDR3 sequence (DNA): TGTGCCAGCAGTTACTCGACCACCGGGAGCCAAACCTTC. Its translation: CASSYSTTGSQTF.